The sequence of this TCR beta chain was determined in a study of blood T cell repertoires in COVID-19. The wider study: Sources were T cells, B-cell-depleted T cells, or PBMCs; the material itself was cDNA or gDNA.

Germline V gene sequence: CDR1 SQVTM, CDR2 ANQGSEA. J was trimmed by 8 bases and V by 7 bases; bases with no gene match: 4. The CDR3 contains 10 residues. This table comes from immunoSEQ multiplex PCR, and its TCRdb copy is limited to in-frame clones, with some not included. The sample gives hundreds of thousands of clones, about nine tenths of which show up once; 5.5% to 7.5% is in the top ten. To note about this clone: Different DNA sequences within this sample yield the same CDR3.

The gene calls are TRBV29-1 and TRBJ1-2; 7 nucleotides agree with TRBD1. Sequencing was performed on peripheral blood. The clonotype originates from a woman in her 70s with COVID-19, enrolled during active disease. The CDR3 nucleotides read TGCAGCGCCACAGGGGACGGCTACACCTTC. Translated, it gives CSATGDGYTF.